This entry concerns a single TCR beta chain. As yet, its antigen is unknown. The repertoire was sequenced with immunoSEQ multiplex PCR; TCRdb's copy has only in-frame clones and lacks some. Here the sample spans more than 25,000 clones, approximately 72% being singletons. These data are taken from a study of PD-1 blockade in classical Hodgkin lymphoma. Overall study: Nivolumab 3 mg/kg was given intravenously every 2 weeks. Study-wide findings and caveats: There remain no defined causes for the repertoire differences, which possibly reflect disease activity or prior therapy.

Autologous stem cell transplantation was followed by relapse in every patient, and brentuximab vedotin exposure varied. The sample was peripheral blood mononuclear cells (PBMCs), taken before the second cycle of nivolumab. The source of this sequence is a human donor with classical Hodgkin lymphoma.

DNA of the CDR3: TGTGCCAGCAGTAGGGGGGAATGGGACACTGAAGCTTTCTTT. Translation gives CASSRGEWDTEAFF. This chain connects TRBV7-9 to TRBJ1-1; the D gene is possibly TRBD1 (6 bases). CDR3 length: 14 residues. V gave up 6 bases and J gave up 3 bases, with 14 bases separating them. Per germline, CDR1 SEHNR and CDR2 FQNEAQ (reference sequence).